A single sample gave rise to the 5 T cell receptor beta chains below, sequenced in a study of T cell responses to AZD1222 COVID-19 vaccine. Data came from immunoSEQ multiplex PCR; TCRdb stores just in-frame clones and leaves some out. Of 110,000 to 150,000 clones in the sample, roughly 94% were seen once. The source material was peripheral blood, sampled on day 0 of AZD1222 vaccination. These TCRs come from an adult in good health.

The chain is built from TRBV3-1 (or the pseudogene TRBV3-2) and TRBJ2-7, with TRBD1 identical over 7 bases. Germline V lookup: CDR1 LGHDT, CDR2 YNNKEL (reference sequence). This CDR3 has 15 amino acids. V shed 5 bases, J shed 3 bases, and the junction held 10 bases outside the gene matches. The CDR3, as DNA: TGTGCCAGCAGCTCTCCCCAGACAGGGCTCTACGAGCAGTACTTC. Translating gives CASSSPQTGLYEQYF.

The chain combines TRBV7-2 with TRBJ1-1; TRBD1 might be the D (6 bases). Germline V gives CDR1 SGHTA, CDR2 FQGNSA. CDR3 size: 16 residues. V was cut by 7 bases and J by 3 bases, with 21 bases left in between. Here the CDR3 reads CASTPNARGIDTEAFF. The CDR3 coding sequence is TGTGCCAGCACCCCAAACGCCAGGGGTATCGACACTGAAGCTTTCTTT.

This clone was seen once. The gene calls are TRBV7-2 and TRBJ1-3, with 10 positions matching TRBD1. Trimming took 1 base from V and 2 from J; bases not matched to a gene: 2. The CDR3 has 16 residues. Germline loops: CDR1 SGHTA, CDR2 FQGNSA. DNA of the CDR3: TGTGCCAGCAGCTTAGTGGGGACAGGGGCTGGAAACACCATATATTTT. Its translation is CASSLVGTGAGNTIYF.

The rearrangement uses TRBV5-1 and TRBJ2-7; no clear D gene. Germline V lookup: CDR1 SGHRS, CDR2 YFSETQ. CDR3 size: 11 residues. Trimming left V 2 bases short and J 5 bases short, with 5 bases between. The DNA for the CDR3 is TGCGCCAGCAGCTTCGAAGACGAGCAGTACTTC. It codes for CASSFEDEQYF.

The chain links TRBV18 to TRBJ1-5, with TRBD1 identical over 10 bases. In germline, CDR1 is KGHSH, CDR2 LQKENI. V lost 3 bases to trimming and J lost 7 bases; unmatched junction nucleotides: 9. This CDR3 contains 16 residues. The CDR3 DNA is TGTGCCAGCTCACCCCTGGGACAGGGGAGGAACCAGCCCCAGCATTTT. It translates to CASSPLGQGRNQPQHF.